Listed below are T cell receptor beta chains from one sample, sequenced in a study of human T cells and chemical hapten exposure. TCRdb reprocessed the RACE reads via MiXCR and lists one record per CDR3 protein. The sample lists around 71,000 distinct CDR3 sequences; 9.8% were seen once. The sequenced sample was whole blood, obtained in connection with sensitization to the hapten diphenylcyclopropenone (DPC). These receptor sequences come from a woman between 40 and 55 years old with alopecia areata. Some clones in this sample may be carry-over from other donors' samples. Both conserved end residues are part of each CDR3. D genes are given only for firm matches. A row's size may be missing; if present it is once, few, many or a size class.

cdr3_nt | cdr3_aa | v_call | clone_size | j_call | cdr3_length | d_call
TGTGCCAGCAGCCCGGGACCGACTTTCTATGGCTACACCTTC | CASSPGPTFYGYTF | TRBV6-1 | . | TRBJ1-2 | 14 | .
TGCAGCGTTGAACAACGGAAAGGACTGTTTTTT | CSVEQRKGLFF | TRBV29-1 | many | TRBJ1-4 | 11 | .
TGTGCCAGTAGTATAGGGTCCGGGGCTAACTATGGCTACACCTTC | CASSIGSGANYGYTF | TRBV19 | many | TRBJ1-2 | 15 | .
TGTGCCAGCAGAAAAAGGGAGCTAGCGGGGGGTCCTTACAATGAGCAGTTCTTC | CASRKRELAGGPYNEQFF | TRBV12-3/TRBV12-4 | few | TRBJ2-1 | 18 | TRBD2
TGTGCCAGCAGCTCCGGACCATCCACAGATACGCAGTATTTT | CASSSGPSTDTQYF | TRBV7-9 | many | TRBJ2-3 | 14 | .
TGTGCCAGCATCCCGGGGGTGGTATTTTCACCCCTCCACTTT | CASIPGVVFSPLHF | TRBV28 | few | TRBJ1-6 | 14 | .
TGTGCCAGCTATAAGGCCGGGACAGAGCAGTTCTTC | CASYKAGTEQFF | TRBV11-2 | few | TRBJ2-1 | 12 | .
TGTGCCAGCAGCTTAGAAGGGACAGGCCCAGATACGCAGTATTTT | CASSLEGTGPDTQYF | TRBV11-2 | many | TRBJ2-3 | 15 | TRBD1
TGCAGCGATCATGCCGGGACAGGGCTGACTGAAGCTTTCTTT | CSDHAGTGLTEAFF | TRBV29-1 | few | TRBJ1-1 | 14 | TRBD1
TGCAGTTCCGGGCCGTCGCGGGTTAATTCACCCCTCCACTTT | CSSGPSRVNSPLHF | TRBV20-1 | many | TRBJ1-6 | 14 | .